These 32 T cell receptor beta chains originate from one sample sequenced in a study of neurological immune-mediated disorders. The time point was: longitudinal time-point 2. TCRdb passed the 5' RACE reads through MiXCR, listing each CDR3 protein once. This table holds 57,000 or so distinct CDR3 sequences, more than 8% found once. What was sequenced was PBMCs. These receptors came from a man aged 25 to 45 in good health.

This clonotype was picked up many times. The chain has TRBV4-1 and TRBJ2-1, with D possibly matching TRBD1 (6 bases). Germline lookup yields CDR1 MGHRA and CDR2 YSYEKL. Trimming stripped 4 bases from V and 5 bases from J, with 18 bases between. The CDR3 covers 16 residues. CDR3 residues: CASSLYQTGQNNEQFF. Here the CDR3 DNA reads TGCGCCAGCAGCCTCTACCAAACAGGACAGAACAATGAGCAGTTCTTC.

Notes on this clonotype: The limits of the CDR3 on the DNA are not certain, so only TCRdb's listed CDR3 is given. V gene TRBV5-1 combines with J gene TRBJ2-5; TRBD1 is the table's D call and was not checked against the DNA. The V gene's germline CDR1 is SGHRS and CDR2 YFSETQ. The CDR3 is made up of 20 amino acids, end residues included. CDR3: CASSFYICSGWGPGEETQYF.

This clonotype has at least ten counts. This chain connects TRBV6-4 to TRBJ1-1; the D is unclear. Looked up from germline, CDR1 is MRHNA and CDR2 is SNTAGT. The CDR3 length is 13 residues. The V end was cut by 4 bases, the J end by 1 base, with 7 bases between. In nucleotides, the CDR3 is TGTGCCAGCAGTGTGATGCCGAACACTGAAGCTTTCTTT. Translation gives CASSVMPNTEAFF.

As concerns this clonotype: A read error may explain this, as a much larger clone is one base away. This chain uses TRBV20-1 with TRBJ2-1, with 10 bases identical to TRBD2. V lost 8 bases, J lost 9 bases, and 13 bases stayed unmatched. The germline gives CDR1 DFQATT, CDR2 SNEGSKA (reference sequence). This CDR3 has 14 amino acids. The CDR3 sequence: CSTPPRASGGEQFF. In DNA form, the CDR3 reads TGCAGTACCCCGCCGCGGGCTAGCGGGGGTGAGCAGTTCTTC.

This clonotype appeared many times. The chain recombines TRBV10-3 with TRBJ2-7; 9 nucleotides align to TRBD1. The CDR3 covers 15 residues. The trim removed 6 bases at V and 3 bases at J, leaving 9 bases unmatched. The germline V gene encodes CDR1 ENHRY and CDR2 SYGVKD. Written as DNA, the CDR3 is TGTGCCATCAGGGATCCGGGACAGGGCGGCTACGAGCAGTACTTC. Encoded protein: CAIRDPGQGGYEQYF.

This clonotype was detected many times. V usage is TRBV12-3 or TRBV12-4 and J usage is TRBJ2-7; 9 bases fit TRBD2. The CDR3 extends over 15 amino acids. V shed 5 bases, J shed 2 bases, and the junction held 7 bases outside the gene matches. The CDR3 DNA reads as TGTGCCAGCAGTCCCGGGACTAGCATTACCTACGAGCAGTACTTC. The encoded protein is CASSPGTSITYEQYF.

This clonotype was observed a handful of times. The chain joins TRBV10-3 to TRBJ2-2, with D perhaps matching TRBD2 (6 bases). The V gene's germline CDR1 is ENHRY and CDR2 SYGVKD. There are 16 residues in the CDR3. V lost 0 bases, J lost 0 bases, and 8 bases lay in between. The DNA of the CDR3 is TGTGCCATCAGTGAGTCGGGGACTGCGAACACCGGGGAGCTGTTTTTT. This translates into CAISESGTANTGELFF.

This clonotype came up many times. V gene TRBV21-1 combines with J gene TRBJ1-1; no DNA check was done on the table's D call, TRBD1. TRBV21-1 is designated a pseudogene. This CDR3 region has 15 residues. This chain's CDR3 is CASSKALGQGTEAFF. The CDR3 DNA reads as TGTGCCAGCAGCAAAGCCCTGGGACAAGGCACTGAAGCTTTCTTT.

This clonotype was picked up many times. DNA for the CDR3: TGTGCCAGCAGTCATCTAGCGGCAACAGATACGCAGTATTTT. Its protein product is CASSHLAATDTQYF. The chain has TRBV6-5 and TRBJ2-3; 7 bases are shared with TRBD2. The CDR3 spans 14 residues. The germline CDR1 and CDR2 sequences are MNHEY and SVGAGI. V shed 5 bases and J 3 bases; nucleotides not matched to a gene: 5.

The V gene is TRBV28, the J gene TRBJ2-7; 9 positions match TRBD2. The trim removed 8 bases at V and 2 bases at J, leaving 10 bases unmatched. The CDR3 contains 15 residues. CDR1 is MDHEN, CDR2 SYDVKM, per germline. CDR3 sequence (DNA): TGTGCCAGCGCCTCAGGGACTAGCCGAACCTACGAGCAGTACTTC. Residues: CASASGTSRTYEQYF.

This clonotype was recorded at least ten times. Sequence at one end of the junction differs from germline and may be a read error. V and J are TRBV28 and TRBJ2-7; D is perhaps TRBD2 (5 bases). There are 12 residues in the CDR3. From germline, CDR1 is MDHEN and CDR2 SYDVKM. DNA for the CDR3: TGTGCCAGCAGTGACCAAGCCCGGGGTGTAGATTTC. Amino acid sequence: CASSDQARGVDF.

This clonotype was picked up many times. The chain recombines TRBV12-3 or TRBV12-4 with TRBJ1-6; 7 nucleotides align to TRBD1. This CDR3 region has 15 residues. V shed 5 bases, J shed 5 bases, and the junction held 6 bases outside the gene matches. The CDR3 nucleotides are TGTGCCAGCAGTAGACAGGGCCTGGATAATTCACCCCTCCACTTT. Translating it yields CASSRQGLDNSPLHF.

Relative to its sample, this clonotype is medium-sized. The rearrangement links TRBV28 to TRBJ1-1; possibly TRBD1 for D (6 bases). Trimming left V 3 bases short and J 2 bases short, with 13 bases between. This CDR3 region has 15 residues. Germline CDR1 MDHEN, CDR2 SYDVKM. CDR3 sequence (DNA): TGTGCCAGCAGTTTTGTTGAACAGGGAAACACTGAAGCTTTCTTT. Translation: CASSFVEQGNTEAFF.

This clonotype occurred many times. The DNA of the CDR3 is TGCAGTGCTAGAGAGGAGTTCGTGAACACTGAAGCTTTCTTT. Translating it yields CSAREEFVNTEAFF. V gene TRBV20-1 combines with J gene TRBJ1-1; D is unresolved. The V gene lost 0 bases and the J gene lost 0 bases, with 8 bases spanning the gap. The CDR3 covers 14 residues. Germline CDR1 and CDR2: DFQATT and SNEGSKA (reference sequence).

This clonotype came up many times. The CDR3 DNA follows: TGTGCCAGCAGTTTCACAACTAGCGCGCAAGAGACCCAGTACTTC. Protein sequence: CASSFTTSAQETQYF. The chain uses TRBV12-3 or TRBV12-4 and TRBJ2-5, with 7 bases lining up with TRBD2. Losses at the gene ends were 3 bases for V and 2 bases for J; bases not matched to a gene: 6. The CDR3 spans 15 residues.

This clonotype was observed a single time. Being one base from a much bigger clone, this may be a read error. The chain is built from TRBV20-1 and TRBJ1-2; the D is unclear. Germline CDR1 reads DFQATT; CDR2 reads SNEGSKA (reference sequence). The CDR3 is 14 amino acids. The CDR3 DNA sequence: TGCATGAAGAAAACAGCAGGTTTCAACTATGGCTACACCTTC. Its translation: CMKKTAGFNYGYTF.

The genes are TRBV7-3 and TRBJ1-6; no clear D. The CDR3 totals 16 residues. The germline V gene has CDR1 SGHTA and CDR2 FQGTGA. With 0 bases removed from V and 6 bases from J, the gap between germline ends came to 12 bases. In nucleotides, the CDR3 is TGTGCCAGCAGCTTAACGGGAAAGCGAAGTAATTCACCCCTCCACTTT. It encodes CASSLTGKRSNSPLHF. Looking up the rest from reference TRBV7-3 and TRBJ1-6 gives the full variable domain: GAGVSQTPSNKVTEKGKYVELRCDPISGHTALYWYRQSLGQGPEFLIYFQGTGAADDSGLPNDRFFAVRPEGSVSTLKIQRTERGDSAVYLCASSLTGKRSNSPLHFGNGTRLTVT.

This clonotype was detected many times. CDR3 amino acids: CASGGGVWNNEQFF. The DNA for the CDR3 is TGCGCCAGCGGGGGGGGGGTCTGGAACAATGAGCAGTTCTTC. The J gene is TRBJ2-1, the V gene TRBV10-2; 7 bases align to TRBD2. Germline loops: CDR1 WSHSY, CDR2 SAAADI. This CDR3 spans 14 amino acids. The trim removed 8 bases at V and 5 bases at J, leaving 9 bases unmatched.

This clonotype was observed a handful of times. A much larger clone differs from this one at a single base, so this may be a read error. The chain recombines TRBV5-1 with TRBJ2-5; 7 bases agree with TRBD1. Germline V gene data show CDR1 as SGHRS and CDR2 as YFSETQ. The CDR3 length is 14 residues. The trim removed 3 bases at V and 3 bases at J, leaving 5 bases unmatched. The CDR3 is CASSWDSTKETQYF. The CDR3 coding sequence is TGCGCCAGCAGCTGGGACAGTACCAAAGAGACCCAGTACTTC.

This clonotype has at least ten counts. V gene TRBV12-3 or TRBV12-4 combines with J gene TRBJ2-1; TRBD1 aligns across 7 bases. This CDR3 comprises 14 residues. Unmatched junction bases numbered 6, after V lost 6 bases and J lost 4 bases. CDR3 sequence: CASRPGTVYNEQFF. CDR3 DNA: TGTGCCAGCAGACCCGGGACAGTATACAATGAGCAGTTCTTC.

This clonotype appeared many times. This chain links TRBV4-1 with TRBJ2-2; 10 bases are shared with TRBD2. The CDR3 contains 16 residues. Trimming cost V 0 bases and J 8 bases; bases outside gene matches: 6. The germline gives CDR1 MGHRA, CDR2 YSYEKL. In DNA form, the CDR3 reads TGCGCCAGCAGCCAAGATCCTAGCGGGAGTTCTGGGGAGCTGTTTTTT. Its protein product is CASSQDPSGSSGELFF.

This clonotype was counted between two and nine times. V usage is TRBV5-5 and J usage is TRBJ1-4; 9 bases fit TRBD1. After removal of 4 bases from V and 5 bases from J, the junction contained 12 bases not matched to a gene. This CDR3 contains 17 residues. Germline V CDR1 and CDR2: SGHKS, YYEKEE (reference sequence). The CDR3 region has the DNA TGTGCCAGCAGCACCGCGTCCGGGACAGGGTTCAATGAAAAACTGTTTTTT. This sequence encodes CASSTASGTGFNEKLFF.

This clonotype was seen ten or more times. V is TRBV7-9 and J is TRBJ2-2; 9 nucleotides line up with TRBD1. J was trimmed by 4 bases and V by 5 bases; bases with no gene match: 5. This CDR3 is 15 amino acids long. CDR1 SEHNR and CDR2 FQNEAQ come from the germline V gene (reference sequence). DNA of the CDR3: TGTGCCAGCAGCCCGGGACAGGGTGCCACCGGGGAGCTGTTTTTT. Protein sequence: CASSPGQGATGELFF.

This clonotype was recorded at least ten times. This chain uses TRBV12-3 or TRBV12-4 with TRBJ2-7; no clear D. Trimming shortened V by 2 bases and J by 2 bases, and 4 bases separated the two germline ends. The CDR3 contains 12 residues. This CDR3 is CASSLTTYEQYF. The CDR3 DNA is TGTGCCAGCAGTTTAACTACCTACGAGCAGTACTTC.

This clonotype was observed many times. The chain combines TRBV5-1 with TRBJ2-7, with D perhaps being TRBD1 or TRBD2 (5 bases each). There are 15 residues in the CDR3. The V and J ends lost 1 base and 2 bases respectively, with 13 bases between them. The germline V gene has CDR1 SGHRS and CDR2 YFSETQ. This chain's CDR3 is CASSLIIGATYEQYF. DNA for the CDR3: TGCGCCAGCAGCTTGATAATCGGGGCCACCTACGAGCAGTACTTC. Full variable domain (remainder filled in from reference TRBV5-1 and TRBJ2-7): KAGVTQTPRYLIKTRGQQVTLSCSPISGHRSVSWYQQTPGQGLQFLFEYFSETQRNKGNFPGRFSGRQFSNSRSEMNVSTLELGDSALYLCASSLIIGATYEQYFGPGTRLTVT.

This clonotype was counted only a few times. The V and J genes are TRBV6-2 or TRBV6-3 and TRBJ2-2; 7 bases fit TRBD1. V lost 6 bases to trimming and J lost 6 bases; unmatched junction nucleotides: 7. The CDR3 totals 14 residues. Germline CDR1 reads MNHEY; CDR2 reads SVGEGT. CDR3 DNA: TGTGCCAGCAGCAGGACAGGAGAGGCCGGGGAGCTGTTTTTT. Protein sequence: CASSRTGEAGELFF.

This clonotype was seen many times. The chain uses TRBV10-3 and TRBJ2-7; D may be TRBD1 (5 bases). Per germline, CDR1 ENHRY and CDR2 SYGVKD. This CDR3 comprises 14 residues. V was cut by 3 bases and J by 2 bases, with 11 bases left in between. The CDR3 region has the DNA TGTGCCATCAGTGACCAGGGTGTCCCCTACGAGCAGTACTTC. Its protein is CAISDQGVPYEQYF.

There are many counts of this clonotype. The chain uses TRBV27 and TRBJ1-4, with 8 bases lining up with TRBD1. After removal of 5 bases from V and 4 bases from J, the junction contained 6 bases not matched to a gene. Germline CDR1 reads MNHEY; CDR2 reads SMNVEV (reference sequence). This CDR3 region has 15 residues. CDR3 residues: CASSAQTGVNEKLFF. Written as DNA, the CDR3 is TGTGCCAGCAGTGCACAGACAGGGGTTAATGAAAAACTGTTTTTT. Variable domain in full (rest from reference TRBV27 and TRBJ1-4): EAQVTQNPRYLITVTGKKLTVTCSQNMNHEYMSWYRQDPGLGLRQIYYSMNVEVTDKGDVPEGYKVSRKEKRNFPLILESPSPNQTSLYFCASSAQTGVNEKLFFGSGTQLSVL.

This clonotype was counted at least ten times. V usage is TRBV29-1 and J usage is TRBJ2-1; 8 positions agree with TRBD2. V was pared by 5 bases and J by 12 bases, with 15 bases of the junction left unmatched. There are 14 residues in the CDR3. Germline CDR1 is SQVTM and CDR2 is ANQGSEA. The CDR3 bases are TGCAGCGTTCTCCCGATAGCGGGGAGGACGGGGCAGTTCTTC. Its protein is CSVLPIAGRTGQFF.

This clonotype was found many times. V usage is TRBV7-2 and J usage is TRBJ2-1, with 9 positions matching TRBD2. The germline CDR1 and CDR2 sequences are SGHTA and FQGNSA. V lost 4 bases and J lost 4; bases outside the gene matches: 5. The CDR3 has 15 amino acids. The DNA for the CDR3 is TGTGCCAGCAGCTGGGGGACTAGCCCTTACAATGAGCAGTTCTTC. It specifies CASSWGTSPYNEQFF.

In its sample, this clonotype was seen many times. The genes are TRBV28 and TRBJ1-4; 9 nucleotides line up with TRBD1. The germline V gene has CDR1 MDHEN and CDR2 SYDVKM. V trimming: 4 bases; J trimming: 8 bases; junction bases outside the gene matches: 14. The CDR3 consists of 17 residues. The CDR3 DNA reads TGTGCCAGCAGTTCTCCGGGACAGGGTGGATTACGAGAAAAACTGTTTTTT. Translation: CASSSPGQGGLREKLFF.

The rearrangement links TRBV29-1 to TRBJ2-3, with D possibly matching TRBD2 (5 bases). The CDR3 length is 16 residues. Germline V gene data show CDR1 as SQVTM and CDR2 as ANQGSEA. V lost 8 bases and J lost 4, with 25 bases in between. The CDR3 loop is CSSTPWASCNADTQYF. CDR3 DNA: TGCAGCTCGACCCCTTGGGCTAGCTGTAACGCAGATACGCAGTATTTT.